This T cell receptor (beta chain) originates from a study of T cells in Graves' hyperthyroidism and ophthalmopathy. Study context: At initial diagnosis, before any treatment had begun, peripheral blood was obtained.

This clonotype was seen a handful of times. Its antigen is not known. The investigators amplified TCR beta CDR3 regions from RNA transcripts. The HTBI primer set drove a first-round RT-PCR of the TCR CDR3. Via MiXCR, TCRdb re-called the multiplex PCR reads, giving one row per CDR3 protein. The table includes hundreds of thousands of distinct CDR3 sequences, more than 11% detected once. General observations from the study: Most expanded thyroid clonotypes above 0.001 also appeared in blood.

Hyperthyroidism had been newly diagnosed in patients aged 18 to 65, and its duration was under 2 months. The PBMCs studied were ones that came from 10 ml fresh peripheral blood. CDR3 length equals 13 residues. V dropped 6 bases and J dropped 1 base, with 7 bases sitting between them. CDR1 MNHNS and CDR2 SASEGT come from the germline V gene. V gene TRBV6-1 combines with J gene TRBJ1-3; no definite D call. The sample taken for sequencing was blood. This TCR was sampled from a woman between 25 and 40 years old with Graves' hyperthyroidism that later progressed to Graves' ophthalmopathy. This CDR3 is CASREESGNTIYF. The CDR3 DNA is TGTGCCAGCAGGGAGGAATCTGGAAACACCATATATTTT.